Below are 21 T cell receptor beta chains sequenced from a single sample in a study of T cells in Graves' hyperthyroidism and ophthalmopathy. What was amplified from RNA transcripts were TCR beta CDR3 regions. TCR CDR3 underwent first-round RT-PCR with the HTBI primer set. MiXCR, run by TCRdb on the multiplex PCR reads, gives a single entry per CDR3 protein. The sample records about 530,000 distinct CDR3 sequences, approximately 17% being singletons. The sample taken for sequencing was blood. These receptor sequences come from a woman aged 18-35 years with Graves' ophthalmopathy.

This clonotype was observed a few times. This chain connects TRBV4-1 to TRBJ2-5, with D unresolved. V lost 1 base and J 5 bases, leaving 23 bases between the germline ends. The CDR3 has 18 amino acids. CDR1 and CDR2 (germline): MGHRA, YSYEKL. CDR3 coding DNA: TGCGCCAGCAGCCAAGTTGGTCGAAGACGCTCCTCCTTGGAGACCCAGTACTTC. Its translation is CASSQVGRRRSSLETQYF.

This clonotype was seen a few times. The chain employs TRBV7-2 and TRBJ1-6, with TRBD1 matching over 10 bases. Germline V gene lookup returns CDR1 SGHTA and CDR2 FQGNSA. CDR3 size: 15 residues. Trimming cost V 5 bases and J 10 bases; bases outside gene matches: 8. In DNA form, the CDR3 reads TGTGCCAGCAGCCCGAGAGGGACAGGGGTCTCACCCCTCCACTTT. Translated: CASSPRGTGVSPLHF.

This clonotype was seen ten or more times. One junction end does not reproduce the germline sequence, and a read error may be involved. The V and J genes are TRBV28 and TRBJ2-7; D ambiguous. The CDR3 is made up of 13 amino acids. Germline-derived CDR1 and CDR2 are MDHEN and SYDVKM. CDR3 in amino acids: CASSLVRAYKQYF. CDR3 bases: TGTGCCAGCAGTTTAGTCCGGGCCTACAAGCAGTACTTC.

This clonotype was seen ten or more times. The chain employs TRBV20-1 and TRBJ2-3; D is possibly TRBD1 or TRBD2 (5 bases each). Germline values: CDR1 DFQATT, CDR2 SNEGSKA (reference sequence). Trimming pared 0 bases from V and 4 bases from J, leaving 8 bases between. The CDR3 covers 13 residues. For the CDR3, the DNA is TGCAGTGCTAGAGACAGGGACGCAGATACGCAGTATTTT. Amino acids: CSARDRDADTQYF.

The chain carries TRBV12-3 or TRBV12-4 and TRBJ2-7, with TRBD2 as a possible D gene (6 bases). V was clipped by 8 bases and J by 5 bases, with 19 bases between them. The CDR3 extends over 14 amino acids. The CDR3 coding sequence is TGTGCCAGCTCCCGGTGGGGGGTAGGCGACGAGCAGTACTTC. Translation: CASSRWGVGDEQYF.

This clonotype has ten or more counts. This chain uses TRBV28 with TRBJ1-5; 7 nucleotides line up with TRBD1. From germline, CDR1 is MDHEN and CDR2 SYDVKM. There are 14 residues in the CDR3. V lost 5 bases to trimming and J lost 3 bases; unmatched junction nucleotides: 4. The CDR3 loop reads CASSPTGVNQPQHF. For the CDR3, the DNA is TGTGCCAGCAGTCCCACAGGGGTCAATCAGCCCCAGCATTTT. Combining the CDR3 with reference TRBV28 and TRBJ1-5 gives the whole variable domain DVKVTQSSRYLVKRTGEKVFLECVQDMDHENMFWYRQDPGLGLRLIYFSYDVKMKEKGDIPEGYSVSREKKERFSLILESASTNQTSMYLCASSPTGVNQPQHFGDGTRLSIL.

This clonotype was recorded at least ten times. CDR3 DNA: TGTGCCTGGAAGGGGAGCTCCTACAATGAGCAGTTCTTC. Protein sequence: CAWKGSSYNEQFF. The J gene is TRBJ2-1, the V gene TRBV30; D is tentatively TRBD1 or TRBD2 (5 bases each). The CDR3 sequence is 13 residues long. V lost 4 bases and J lost 0, with 7 bases in between. Germline V lookup: CDR1 GTSNPN, CDR2 SVGIG (reference sequence).

In this sample, this clonotype turned up many times. V is TRBV7-9 and J is TRBJ2-7; 11 bases line up with TRBD1. Per germline, CDR1 SEHNR and CDR2 FQNEAQ (reference sequence). Trimming removed 2 bases from V and 5 bases from J; junction bases left unmatched: 2. The CDR3 is 14 residues long. The CDR3 sequence: CASSLTGQGDEQYF. Here the CDR3 DNA reads TGTGCCAGCAGCTTAACGGGACAGGGGGACGAGCAGTACTTC.

There are many counts of this clonotype. This sequence joins TRBV7-3 and TRBJ1-1; D is possibly TRBD1 (5 bases). This CDR3 has 13 amino acids. Germline V gene lookup returns CDR1 SGHTA and CDR2 FQGTGA. V was trimmed by 2 bases and J by 6 bases, leaving 10 bases between them. CDR3 bases: TGTGCCAGCAGCTTAGTCAGGGAGGCTGAAGCTTTCTTT. This codes for CASSLVREAEAFF.

The chain combines TRBV12-5 with TRBJ1-1, with D tentatively TRBD1 (6 bases). From germline, CDR1 is LGHNT and CDR2 FRNRAP. The CDR3 has 14 amino acids. V was clipped by 0 bases and J by 8 bases, with 13 bases between them. CDR3 DNA sequence: TGTGCTAGTGGTTTGGTAAGGACAGAGAGAGAAGCTTTCTTT. Translation gives CASGLVRTEREAFF.

At least ten counts were recorded for this clonotype. V and J are TRBV5-8 and TRBJ1-5; D gene uncertain. This CDR3 contains 15 residues. V was clipped by 0 bases and J by 0 bases, with 7 bases between them. The V gene's germline CDR1 is SGHTS and CDR2 YDEGEE. This CDR3 reads CASSLGWGSNQPQHF. CDR3 coding DNA: TGTGCCAGCAGCTTGGGTTGGGGTAGCAATCAGCCCCAGCATTTT. Variable domain in full (rest from reference TRBV5-8 and TRBJ1-5): EAGVTQSPTHLIKTRGQQATLRCSPISGHTSVYWYQQALGLGLQFLLWYDEGEERNRGNFPPRFSGRQFPNYSSELNVNALELEDSALYLCASSLGWGSNQPQHFGDGTRLSIL.

This clonotype was observed many times. The V gene is TRBV4-1, the J gene TRBJ1-1, with 7 bases aligning to TRBD1. With 1 base clipped from V and 11 bases from J, the junction kept 13 bases outside the gene matches. This CDR3 is built from 15 residues. Germline loops: CDR1 MGHRA, CDR2 YSYEKL. The DNA of the CDR3 is TGCGCCAGCAGCCAAGCTTATGCAGGGGGTATTGGGGCTTTCTTT. Translated: CASSQAYAGGIGAFF.

This clonotype turned up a few times. The gene calls are TRBV2 and TRBJ2-1, with 7 bases that match TRBD2. V trimming: 6 bases; J trimming: 2 bases; junction bases outside the gene matches: 7. The germline CDR1 and CDR2 sequences are SNHLY and FYNNEI. The CDR3 has 15 residues. The chain's CDR3 is CASRQLAATYNEQFF. In DNA, the CDR3 is TGTGCCAGCAGGCAGCTAGCGGCAACCTACAATGAGCAGTTCTTC.

The chain has TRBV10-3 and TRBJ1-2, with unresolved D. Deletions cut 2 bases from V and 4 bases from J, with 5 bases between. Germline V CDR1 and CDR2: ENHRY, SYGVKD. The CDR3 loop spans 12 amino acids. Here the CDR3 reads CAISEITYGYTF. DNA of the CDR3: TGTGCCATCAGTGAGATTACCTATGGCTACACCTTC.

The V gene is TRBV20-1, the J gene TRBJ1-5; D not certain. Per the germline V gene, CDR1 is DFQATT and CDR2 is SNEGSKA (reference sequence). The CDR3 consists of 13 residues. The V and J ends lost 7 bases and 0 bases respectively, with 10 bases between them. The chain's CDR3 is CSVEGISNQPQHF. The CDR3 DNA follows: TGCAGTGTCGAAGGGATTAGCAATCAGCCCCAGCATTTT.

This clonotype was detected many times. It may be a read error: a sequence one base away is much more abundant. The chain joins TRBV28 to TRBJ2-3; TRBD2 matches 9 bases. V gave up 2 bases and J gave up 2 bases; unmatched junction bases: 2. CDR3 length: 15 amino acids. Germline V lookup: CDR1 MDHEN, CDR2 SYDVKM. CDR3 in amino acids: CASSLAGGVTDTQYF. The CDR3 region has the DNA TGTGCCAGCAGTTTAGCGGGGGGGGTCACAGATACGCAGTATTTT.

The chain is built from TRBV7-8 and TRBJ1-5; D not resolved. The CDR3 sequence is 16 residues long. Trimming stripped 4 bases from V and 1 base from J, with 14 bases between. CDR1 and CDR2 (germline): SGHVS, FQNEAQ. This chain's CDR3 is CASSSPAGWSNQPQHF. CDR3 coding DNA: TGTGCCAGCAGCTCCCCGGCGGGATGGAGCAATCAGCCCCAGCATTTT.

This clonotype appeared many times. The rearrangement links TRBV11-2 to TRBJ2-7; D is unclear. The CDR3 is made up of 13 amino acids. Germline CDR1 and CDR2: SGHAT and FQNNGV. Trimming stripped 3 bases from V and 3 bases from J, with 9 bases between. CDR3 residues: CASSLAAIYEQYF. The CDR3 DNA is TGTGCCAGCAGCTTGGCGGCGATCTACGAGCAGTACTTC.

This clonotype was counted ten times or more. V usage is TRBV30 and J usage is TRBJ2-1; D perhaps matches TRBD2 (5 bases). The CDR3 loop spans 12 amino acids. V was clipped by 1 base and J by 7 bases, with 8 bases between them. CDR1 is GTSNPN, CDR2 SVGIG, per germline (reference sequence). The CDR3 sequence: CAWSGRSNEQFF. CDR3 in DNA: TGTGCCTGGAGTGGGAGGTCTAATGAGCAGTTCTTC.

The chain joins TRBV7-4 to TRBJ2-3; 7 positions match TRBD2. The germline CDR1 and CDR2 sequences are SGHVT and SQSDAQ. J was trimmed by 2 bases and V by 1 base; bases with no gene match: 6. The CDR3 is 16 residues long. The CDR3 region is CASSLEKRDLTDTQYF. As DNA, the CDR3 is TGTGCCAGCAGCTTAGAGAAGCGGGACCTCACAGATACGCAGTATTTT.

The V gene is TRBV6-1, the J gene TRBJ2-4; 8 bases line up with TRBD2. V dropped 6 bases and J dropped 11; count of bases not matched to a gene: 3. CDR1 and CDR2 from the germline V gene are MNHNS and SASEGT. The CDR3 contains 11 residues. This CDR3 reads CASSGGALQYF. In nucleotides, the CDR3 is TGTGCCAGCAGCGGGGGGGCCCTTCAGTACTTC.